These 5 T cell receptor beta chains share one sample of origin, sequenced in a study of T cell responses to AZD1222 COVID-19 vaccine. Sequenced by immunoSEQ multiplex PCR; TCRdb stores in-frame clones only, minus some. The sample lists roughly 71,000 clones, roughly 85% occurring once. Material: peripheral blood, obtained on day 0 of AZD1222 vaccination. Receptor source: an adult in good health.

The chain's CDR3 is CASSPPSGGAYEQFF. In DNA form, the CDR3 reads TGTGCCAGCAGCCCTCCCAGCGGGGGGGCATATGAGCAGTTCTTC. The rearrangement joins TRBV14 to TRBJ2-1; 10 nucleotides match TRBD2. Germline CDR1 is SGHDN and CDR2 is FVKESK. J gave up 8 bases and V 4 bases, and 8 bases lay outside the gene matches. The CDR3 has 15 amino acids.

V usage is TRBV12-5 and J usage is TRBJ2-6; D is perhaps TRBD1 or TRBD2 (5 bases each). The CDR3 consists of 16 residues. Between the trimmed V and J ends, which lost 5 bases and 1 base, there was a span of 12 bases. From germline, CDR1 is LGHNT and CDR2 FRNRAP. The CDR3 DNA reads as TGTGCTAGTGGTCCCCCGAGGGGTTCTGGGGCCAACGTCCTGACTTTC. This encodes CASGPPRGSGANVLTF.

This clone was observed once. Other DNA sequences of this sample code for an identical CDR3. This chain uses TRBV5-4 with TRBJ2-3, with unresolved D. The length of the CDR3 is 12 residues. Germline V gene sequence: CDR1 SGHNT, CDR2 YYREEE (reference sequence). V shed 1 base and J shed 2 bases, with 2 bases lying between them. The CDR3 is CASSLYTDTQYF. In DNA, the CDR3 is TGTGCCAGCAGCTTGTACACAGATACGCAGTATTTT.

This clone has a handful of counts. The chain combines TRBV3-1 (or the pseudogene TRBV3-2) with TRBJ2-7; 11 bases match TRBD2. This CDR3 comprises 14 residues. The junction had 2 bases not matched to a gene; V was cut back by 5 bases and J by 2 bases. Per the germline V gene, CDR1 is LGHDT and CDR2 is YNNKEL (reference sequence). CDR3 coding DNA: TGTGCCAGCAGCTGGGGACTAGCGGCCTACGAGCAGTACTTC. It codes for CASSWGLAAYEQYF.

The chain has TRBV5-1 and TRBJ1-4; 9 bases agree with TRBD1. Germline V lookup: CDR1 SGHRS, CDR2 YFSETQ. CDR3 length equals 15 residues. The V segment lost 4 bases and the J segment 6 bases; nucleotides outside the gene matches: 7. The CDR3 here is CASSPLGQGHEKLFF. Here the CDR3 DNA reads TGCGCCAGCAGCCCACTGGGACAGGGCCATGAAAAACTGTTTTTT.